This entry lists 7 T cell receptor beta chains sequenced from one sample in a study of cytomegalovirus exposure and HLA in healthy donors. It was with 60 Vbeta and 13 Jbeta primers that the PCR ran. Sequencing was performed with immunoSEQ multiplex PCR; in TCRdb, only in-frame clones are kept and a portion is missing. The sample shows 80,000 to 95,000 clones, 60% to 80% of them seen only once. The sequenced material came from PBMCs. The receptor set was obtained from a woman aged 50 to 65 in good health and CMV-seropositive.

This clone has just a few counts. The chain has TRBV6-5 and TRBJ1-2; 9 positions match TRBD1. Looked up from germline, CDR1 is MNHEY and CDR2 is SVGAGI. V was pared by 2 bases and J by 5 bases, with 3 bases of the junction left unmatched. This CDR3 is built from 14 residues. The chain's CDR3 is CASSYGTGSYGYTF. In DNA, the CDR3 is TGTGCCAGCAGTTACGGGACAGGGTCATATGGCTACACCTTC.

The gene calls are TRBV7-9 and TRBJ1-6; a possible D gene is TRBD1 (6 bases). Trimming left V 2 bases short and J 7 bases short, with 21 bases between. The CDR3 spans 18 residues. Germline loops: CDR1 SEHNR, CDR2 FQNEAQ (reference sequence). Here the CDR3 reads CASSLSGTHPNKNSPLHF. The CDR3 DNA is TGTGCCAGCAGCTTATCGGGGACACATCCGAACAAGAATTCACCCCTCCACTTT.

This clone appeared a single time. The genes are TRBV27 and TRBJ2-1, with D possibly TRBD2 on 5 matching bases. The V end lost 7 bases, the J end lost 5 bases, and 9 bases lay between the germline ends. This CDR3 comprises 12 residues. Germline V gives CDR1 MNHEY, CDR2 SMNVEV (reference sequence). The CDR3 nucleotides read TGTGCCAGCACGGGGTCCCACAATGAGCAGTTCTTC. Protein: CASTGSHNEQFF.

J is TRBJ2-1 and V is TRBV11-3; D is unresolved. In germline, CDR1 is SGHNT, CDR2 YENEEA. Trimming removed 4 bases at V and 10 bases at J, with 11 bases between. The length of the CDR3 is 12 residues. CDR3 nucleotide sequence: TGTGCCAGCAGCTCAGATTCGAGCGAGCAGTTCTTC. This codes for CASSSDSSEQFF.

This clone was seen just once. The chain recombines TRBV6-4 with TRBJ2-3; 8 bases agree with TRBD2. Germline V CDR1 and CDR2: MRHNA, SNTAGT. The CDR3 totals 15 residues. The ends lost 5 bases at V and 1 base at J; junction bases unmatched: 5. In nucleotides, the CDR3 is TGTGCCAGCAGTCCAACGGGGGGGGGCACAGATACGCAGTATTTT. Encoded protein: CASSPTGGGTDTQYF.

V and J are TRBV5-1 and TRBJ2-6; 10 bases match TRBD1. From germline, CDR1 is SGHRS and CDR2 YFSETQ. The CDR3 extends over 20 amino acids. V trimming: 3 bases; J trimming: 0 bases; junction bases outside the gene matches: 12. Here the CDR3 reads CASSSRGRTGGYSGANVLTF. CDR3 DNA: TGCGCCAGCAGCTCCCGGGGGCGGACAGGGGGTTACTCTGGGGCCAACGTCCTGACTTTC.

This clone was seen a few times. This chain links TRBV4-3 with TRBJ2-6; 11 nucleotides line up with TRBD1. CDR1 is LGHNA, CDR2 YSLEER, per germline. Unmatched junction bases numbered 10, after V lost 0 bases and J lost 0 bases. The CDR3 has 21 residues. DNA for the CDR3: TGCGCCAGCAGCCAAGATTTACGGGACAGGGGGTCGAGCTCTGGGGCCAACGTCCTGACTTTC. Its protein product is CASSQDLRDRGSSSGANVLTF.